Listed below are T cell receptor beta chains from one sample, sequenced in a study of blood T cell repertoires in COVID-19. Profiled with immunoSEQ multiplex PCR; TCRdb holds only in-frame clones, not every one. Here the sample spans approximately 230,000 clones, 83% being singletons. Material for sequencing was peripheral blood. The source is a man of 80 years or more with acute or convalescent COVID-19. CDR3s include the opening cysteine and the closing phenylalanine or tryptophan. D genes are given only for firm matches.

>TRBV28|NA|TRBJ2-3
CASRAATDTQYF
TGTGCCAGCAGGGCGGCCACAGATACGCAGTATTTT
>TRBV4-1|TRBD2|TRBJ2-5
CASSQGGVGETQYF
TGCGCCAGCAGCCAGGGGGGGGTTGGAGAGACCCAGTACTTC
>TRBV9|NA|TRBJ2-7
CASSVGPGIYEQYF
TGTGCCAGCAGCGTAGGTCCAGGGATCTACGAGCAGTACTTC
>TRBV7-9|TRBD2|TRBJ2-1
CASSIRGLAGDEQFF
TGTGCCAGCAGTATCCGCGGGCTAGCGGGAGATGAGCAGTTCTTC
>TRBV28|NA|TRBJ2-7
CASSTPRTVSYEQYF
TGTGCCAGCAGTACCCCCCGGACAGTCTCCTACGAGCAGTACTTC
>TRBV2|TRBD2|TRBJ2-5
CASSPQGLAGRETQYF
TGTGCCAGCAGTCCCCAAGGACTAGCGGGAAGGGAGACCCAGTACTTC
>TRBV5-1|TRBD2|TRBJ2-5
CASSLVTSGTETQYF
TGCGCCAGCAGCTTGGTGACTAGCGGGACCGAGACCCAGTACTTC
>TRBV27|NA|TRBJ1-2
CASSPDRMGRSYTF
TGTGCCAGCAGTCCTGACCGGATGGGGAGAAGCTACACCTTC
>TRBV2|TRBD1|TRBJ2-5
CASSPRGRETQYF
TGTGCCAGCAGCCCCAGGGGGCGAGAGACCCAGTACTTC
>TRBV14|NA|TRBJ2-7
CASSLRDVRYEQYF
TGTGCCAGCAGCCTCAGGGATGTCCGCTACGAGCAGTACTTC
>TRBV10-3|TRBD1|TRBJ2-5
CAITDRVQETQYF
TGTGCCATCACCGACAGGGTTCAAGAGACCCAGTACTTC